The entry below describes one T cell receptor (beta chain). These data belong to a study of blood T cell repertoires in COVID-19. Across the whole study: Some COVID-19 samples were acute and others convalescent; all came from the United States, Italy and Spain. In each case, the material was cDNA or gDNA derived from T cells, B-cell-depleted T cells, or PBMCs.

Germline V CDR1 and CDR2: LGHNA, YNFKEQ. The CDR3 is 15 amino acids. Germline trimming cut 0 bases from V and 7 bases from J; bases unmatched to any gene: 5. Original processing notes: The assay estimated nucleated cells by amplifying reference gene primers. Clones were sequenced by immunoSEQ multiplex PCR, and TCRdb holds only the in-frame ones, with some missing. V, J and clone size are taken as reported in that table, and D and trimming were inferred from the DNA itself. This sample has about 220,000 clones; roughly 85% occur once, and the top ten carry approximately 3.8%. This chain connects TRBV4-2 to TRBJ1-5; 8 positions match TRBD1. The clonotype was recovered from an elderly woman with acute or convalescent COVID-19. Sequencing input: peripheral blood. The CDR3 is CASSQDGTGRQPQHF. The CDR3 coding sequence is TGTGCCAGCAGCCAAGACGGGACAGGTAGGCAGCCCCAGCATTTT.